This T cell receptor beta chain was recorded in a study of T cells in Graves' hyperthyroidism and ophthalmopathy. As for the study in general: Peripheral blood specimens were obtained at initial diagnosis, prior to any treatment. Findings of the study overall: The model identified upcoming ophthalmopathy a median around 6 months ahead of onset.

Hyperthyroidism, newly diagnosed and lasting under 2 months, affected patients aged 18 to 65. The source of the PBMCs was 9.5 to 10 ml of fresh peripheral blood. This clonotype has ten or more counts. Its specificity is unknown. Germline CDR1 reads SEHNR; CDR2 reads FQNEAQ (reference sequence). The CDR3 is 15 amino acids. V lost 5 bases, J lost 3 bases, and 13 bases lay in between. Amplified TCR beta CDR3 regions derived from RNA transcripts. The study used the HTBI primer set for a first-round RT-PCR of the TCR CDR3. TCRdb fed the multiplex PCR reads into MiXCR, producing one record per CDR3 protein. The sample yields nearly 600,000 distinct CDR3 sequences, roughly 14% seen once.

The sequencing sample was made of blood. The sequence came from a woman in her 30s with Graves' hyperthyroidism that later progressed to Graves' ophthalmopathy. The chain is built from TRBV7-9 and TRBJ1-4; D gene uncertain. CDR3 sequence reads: CASSLREAPNEKLFF. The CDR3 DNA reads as TGTGCCAGCAGCCTCCGGGAGGCCCCTAATGAAAAACTGTTTTTT.